These 21 T cell receptor beta chains share one sample of origin, sequenced in a study of T cell changes during pregnancy in multiple sclerosis. Libraries were prepared by immunoSEQ multiplex PCR; TCRdb keeps only in-frame clonotypes and omits some of them. The table has under 50,000 clones, around nine tenths seen once. The sample was CD4+ T cells from peripheral blood mononuclear cells, taken in the first trimester of pregnancy. Receptors were obtained from a female donor in good health, enrolled as a control in a pregnancy study.

The genes are TRBV15 and TRBJ1-5; 8 bases map to TRBD1. The ends lost 8 bases at V and 4 bases at J; junction bases unmatched: 10. CDR1 is LNHNV, CDR2 YYDKDF, per germline (reference sequence). This CDR3 has 15 residues. This CDR3 is CATLDSGTGNQPQHF. CDR3 coding DNA: TGTGCCACCCTCGACTCCGGGACAGGTAATCAGCCCCAGCATTTT.

V gene TRBV30 combines with J gene TRBJ2-7, with a weak D call TRBD1 (6 bases). The germline V gene has CDR1 GTSNPN and CDR2 SVGIG (reference sequence). The CDR3 spans 16 residues. V lost 4 bases and J lost 6, with 25 bases in between. CDR3 nucleotide sequence: TGTGCCTGGACTGCTCCCCCGGCAGGGGAAGTGGGCGAGCAGTACTTC. Protein sequence: CAWTAPPAGEVGEQYF. Full variable domain (outside the CDR3, taken from reference TRBV30 and TRBJ2-7): SQTIHQWPATLVQPVGSPLSLECTVEGTSNPNLYWYRQAAGRGLQLLFYSVGIGQISSEVPQNLSASRPQDRQFILSSKKLLLSDSGFYLCAWTAPPAGEVGEQYFGPGTRLTVT.

V gene TRBV30 combines with J gene TRBJ1-2; D call uncertain. CDR3 length equals 15 residues. CDR1 is GTSNPN, CDR2 SVGIG, per germline (reference sequence). Trimming shortened V by 0 bases and J by 8 bases, and 19 bases separated the two germline ends. CDR3: CAWSVAAGSRRGYTF. The CDR3 nucleotides read TGTGCCTGGAGTGTAGCGGCTGGGAGTCGGAGAGGCTACACCTTC.

In DNA, the CDR3 is TGTGCCAGCAAATCACGGGACTTCCCTGAAGCTTTCTTT. Its protein is CASKSRDFPEAFF. This chain uses TRBV7-9 with TRBJ1-1; possibly TRBD1 for D (5 bases). Looked up from germline, CDR1 is SEHNR and CDR2 is FQNEAQ (reference sequence). The CDR3 runs to 13 residues. With 7 bases removed from V and 6 bases from J, the gap between germline ends came to 15 bases.

J is TRBJ1-1 and V is TRBV29-1, with 8 bases lining up with TRBD1. Germline V gene lookup returns CDR1 SQVTM and CDR2 ANQGSEA. The junction had 9 bases not matched to a gene; V was cut back by 5 bases and J by 4 bases. The CDR3 spans 14 residues. The chain's CDR3 is CSVNTGGRGTEAFF. In DNA, the CDR3 is TGCAGCGTTAACACAGGGGGACGGGGCACTGAAGCTTTCTTT.

This clone was observed a single time. The chain has TRBV29-1 and TRBJ2-4, with TRBD1 matching over 10 bases. The germline V gene has CDR1 SQVTM and CDR2 ANQGSEA. Trimming cost V 6 bases and J 7 bases; bases outside gene matches: 6. The CDR3 consists of 13 residues. The CDR3 DNA reads TGCAGCGTAGGGGACAGGGGAGGCAACATTCAGTACTTC. The encoded protein is CSVGDRGGNIQYF.

The CDR3 bases are TGTGCCAGCAGTTTCCCAGGCGCCCGGGGGAACACTGAAGCTTTCTTT. It encodes CASSFPGARGNTEAFF. J is TRBJ1-1 and V is TRBV28, with D hard to call. There are 16 residues in the CDR3. The ends were cut back, 3 bases at V and 1 base at J, with 15 bases in the middle. Germline V gene sequence: CDR1 MDHEN, CDR2 SYDVKM.

This clone was seen just once. The chain is built from TRBV7-8 and TRBJ1-1; D is uncertain. Germline V lookup: CDR1 SGHVS, CDR2 FQNEAQ. This CDR3 has 14 amino acids. Trimming removed 1 base at V and 3 bases at J, with 9 bases between. Written as DNA, the CDR3 is TGTGCCAGCAGCTTAGATGGGAGGTACACTGAAGCTTTCTTT. It specifies CASSLDGRYTEAFF.

The CDR3 reads CASRPGWDEQYF. CDR3 sequence (DNA): TGCGCCAGCAGGCCCGGGTGGGACGAGCAGTACTTC. The chain has TRBV5-1 and TRBJ2-7; D is uncertain. This CDR3 has 12 residues. Trimming took 5 bases from V and 5 from J, leaving 11 bases between them. Germline-derived CDR1 and CDR2 are SGHRS and YFSETQ.

The chain carries TRBV7-2 and TRBJ1-1, with a tentative D call TRBD1 (5 bases). Germline V lookup: CDR1 SGHTA, CDR2 FQGNSA. V was pared by 5 bases and J by 6 bases, with 13 bases between. This CDR3 has 13 amino acids. CDR3 coding DNA: TGTGCCAGCAGCCCCCCGGCGGGACCTGAAGCTTTCTTT. Translated: CASSPPAGPEAFF.

The J gene is TRBJ1-2, the V gene TRBV6-1; no firm D call. V lost 10 bases and J 7 bases, leaving 13 bases between the germline ends. From germline, CDR1 is MNHNS and CDR2 SASEGT. The CDR3 runs 11 residues. CDR3 amino acids: CATQYFIGYTF. The CDR3 DNA is TGTGCCACTCAATACTTTATTGGCTACACCTTC.

The V and J genes are TRBV7-2 and TRBJ1-5; 9 nucleotides agree with TRBD1. This CDR3 contains 15 residues. The germline V gene has CDR1 SGHTA and CDR2 FQGNSA. The junction had 9 bases not matched to a gene; V was cut back by 6 bases and J by 6 bases. The CDR3 is CASSSTGGGSQPQHF. In DNA form, the CDR3 reads TGTGCCAGCAGTTCAACAGGGGGCGGAAGTCAGCCCCAGCATTTT.

This clone was observed once. This chain connects TRBV18 to TRBJ2-3; weak D call: TRBD1 (5 bases). The V gene lost 6 bases and the J gene lost 5 bases, with 9 bases spanning the gap. The germline V gene encodes CDR1 KGHSH and CDR2 LQKENI. CDR3 length equals 12 residues. The CDR3 DNA sequence: TGTGCCAGCTCCCTTACAGGAGATACGCAGTATTTT. Protein product: CASSLTGDTQYF.

This clone was seen just once. The chain uses TRBV10-1 and TRBJ2-7; 9 bases align to TRBD1. The CDR3 totals 17 residues. The germline V gene encodes CDR1 WNHNN and CDR2 SYGVQD (reference sequence). V trimming: 5 bases; J trimming: 2 bases; junction bases outside the gene matches: 13. The CDR3 DNA follows: TGCGCCAGCAGTTGGGGACCCCCCCGGGACAGGGCCTACGAGCAGTACTTC. It yields the protein CASSWGPPRDRAYEQYF.

This clone was observed once. This chain uses TRBV6-5 with TRBJ2-2; D is perhaps TRBD1 (5 bases). The CDR3 covers 14 residues. V lost 5 bases and J 8 bases, leaving 15 bases between the germline ends. In germline, CDR1 is MNHEY, CDR2 SVGAGI. CDR3: CASSPDSGRGELFF. In DNA, the CDR3 is TGTGCCAGCAGTCCCGACAGTGGGCGGGGGGAGCTGTTTTTT.

The rearrangement joins TRBV5-1 to TRBJ2-2; no firm D call. The CDR3 extends over 14 amino acids. The V and J ends lost 2 bases and 4 bases respectively, with 9 bases between them. CDR1 is SGHRS and CDR2 is YFSETQ in the germline V gene. This chain's CDR3 is CASSLSTVTGELFF. For the CDR3, the DNA is TGCGCCAGCAGCTTAAGTACAGTCACCGGGGAGCTGTTTTTT.

The chain employs TRBV11-3 and TRBJ1-1; no clear D. Germline lookup yields CDR1 SGHNT and CDR2 YENEEA. Trimming pared 5 bases from V and 2 bases from J, leaving 6 bases between. The CDR3 contains 12 residues. The CDR3 region is CASSGPNTEAFF. The CDR3, as DNA: TGTGCCAGCAGCGGCCCAAACACTGAAGCTTTCTTT.

The chain combines TRBV7-2 with TRBJ1-1, with no clear D. The CDR3 spans 14 residues. Deletions cut 1 base from V and 1 base from J, with 7 bases between. Germline CDR1 SGHTA, CDR2 FQGNSA. The CDR3 bases are TGTGCCAGCAGCTTAGGGGCCTCGAACACTGAAGCTTTCTTT. Translating it yields CASSLGASNTEAFF.

CDR3 DNA sequence: TGTGCCAGCAGCGCAGGACAGTTGAACTATGGCTACACCTTC. It translates to CASSAGQLNYGYTF. The V and J genes are TRBV7-6 and TRBJ1-2; weak D call: TRBD1 (6 bases). With 5 bases removed from V and 2 bases from J, the gap between germline ends came to 12 bases. Germline V gene sequence: CDR1 SGHVS, CDR2 FNYEAQ. The CDR3 is 14 amino acids.

J is TRBJ2-3 and V is TRBV6-6, with D perhaps matching TRBD2 (6 bases). Germline CDR1 and CDR2: MNHNY and SVGAGI (reference sequence). The CDR3 sequence is 14 residues long. V lost 9 bases and J 0 bases, leaving 13 bases between the germline ends. The CDR3 sequence: CASRLAGSTDTQYF. CDR3 nucleotide sequence: TGTGCCAGTCGTCTGGCGGGGAGCACAGATACGCAGTATTTT.

The V and J genes are TRBV5-4 and TRBJ2-2; possible D gene TRBD2, 7 bases. Germline V gene lookup returns CDR1 SGHNT and CDR2 YYREEE (reference sequence). V was cut by 0 bases and J by 7 bases, with 16 bases left in between. This CDR3 contains 16 residues. CDR3 in amino acids: CASSLAAGAPNGELFF. The CDR3 region has the DNA TGTGCCAGCAGCTTGGCCGCGGGGGCCCCTAACGGGGAGCTGTTTTTT.